The T cell receptor beta chain described here comes from a study of cytomegalovirus exposure and HLA in healthy donors. General study findings and limits: Most subjects' HLA-A and HLA-B alleles were reportedly predicted from TCR beta sequences. A later analysis linked a missense DCLRE1C variant to TCR beta V- and J-gene trimming.

PCR employed 60 Vbeta and 13 Jbeta primers. Only in-frame clones appear in the TCRdb table, and some are missing; sequencing was by immunoSEQ multiplex PCR. The data show 80,000 or so clones, approximately 70% seen once. On this clone itself: Its antigen is currently unknown.

Trimming cost V 4 bases and J 3 bases, with 8 bases left between them. This CDR3 spans 13 amino acids. The V gene's germline CDR1 is ENHRY and CDR2 SYGVKD. The sample was PBMCs. V usage is TRBV10-3 and J usage is TRBJ2-3; D may be TRBD2 (6 bases). The TCR was taken from a man between 60 and 75 years old in good health and CMV-seropositive. The CDR3 DNA sequence: TGTGCCATCAGTGTGGGGGGTACAGATACGCAGTATTTT. It yields the protein CAISVGGTDTQYF.